Sequencing of this T cell receptor beta chain was carried out in a study of blood T cell repertoires in COVID-19. Study summary: Specimens from acute and convalescent COVID-19 originated in the United States, Italy and Spain. Nucleic acid was either cDNA or gDNA, and it came from T cells, B-cell-depleted T cells, or PBMCs.

Germline values: CDR1 SGHRS, CDR2 YFSETQ. The CDR3 consists of 15 residues. V lost 0 bases and J lost 5; bases outside the gene matches: 6. Authors' processing steps: Reference gene primer amplification gave nucleated cell count estimates. Sequenced by immunoSEQ multiplex PCR; TCRdb stores in-frame clones only, minus some. That table supplies the V and J calls and clone size; D and trimming were determined from the DNA. The sample consists of some 210,000 clones, 84% of them appearing once. Sequencing was carried out using peripheral blood. The V gene is TRBV5-1, the J gene TRBJ2-3; 7 bases map to TRBD1. The source of this sequence is a human donor in a cohort sampled during active COVID-19. CDR3 region: CASSLEGQKIDTQYF. For the CDR3, the DNA is TGCGCCAGCAGCTTGGAGGGACAGAAAATAGATACGCAGTATTTT.